This is a list of T cell receptor beta chains from one sample in a study of T-cell reconstitution after alpha-beta-depleted transplantation in children. TCRdb itself ran the PCR reads through MiXCR, one entry per CDR3 protein. This table has about 250,000 distinct CDR3 sequences, roughly a quarter appearing once. The starting material was PBMCs, mostly from graft donor cells, obtained 360 days after TCRalphabeta/CD19-depleted stem cell transplant. These receptors all come from a female patient between 2 and 15 years old who had a stem cell transplant for congenital amegakaryocytic thrombocytopenia, so the T cells may come from the graft donor. CDR3s include the opening cysteine and the closing phenylalanine or tryptophan. A D gene is named only where the DNA matches it firmly. A row's size may be missing; if present it is once, few, many or a size class.

v_call	j_call	d_call	clone_size	cdr3_nt	cdr3_aa
TRBV28	TRBJ1-2	NA	NA	TGTGCCAGCAGTTCCGGCTTAACAGGGAACTATGGCTACACCTTC	CASSSGLTGNYGYTF
TRBV10-3	TRBJ2-7	NA	few	TGTGCCATCAGGTACGGGTCCGCCGTCTACGAGCAGTACTTC	CAIRYGSAVYEQYF
TRBV20-1	TRBJ1-4	NA	NA	TGCAGTCCCCATCAGCCAGGGGAGGATGAAAAACTGTTTTTT	CSPHQPGEDEKLFF
TRBV29-1	TRBJ2-1	NA	few	TGCAGCGTTGAATCGTACATAAAGCAGTTCTTC	CSVESYIKQFF
TRBV12-3/TRBV12-4	TRBJ1-2	NA	few	TGTGCCAGCAGGCCGACAGGCCTCTATGGCTACACCTTC	CASRPTGLYGYTF
TRBV18	TRBJ2-3	NA	NA	TGTGCCAGCTCACCAGTGAAGGGTACAGATACGCAGTATTTT	CASSPVKGTDTQYF
TRBV29-1	TRBJ2-1	TRBD2	few	TGCAGCGTTGAAGGGGGCGGGGGGGCAAATGAGCAGTTCTTC	CSVEGGGGANEQFF
TRBV19	TRBJ2-1	NA	NA	TGTGCCAGTAGTACAGGACAGAAGCAGTTCTTC	CASSTGQKQFF
TRBV28	TRBJ1-2	TRBD1	NA	TGTGCCAGCAGTCAGGGACAGGGGGCTTTGGTTGGCTACACCTTC	CASSQGQGALVGYTF
TRBV3-1	TRBJ2-7	NA	many	TGTGCCAGCAGCCAAGATATTAATAGGAAGTACGAGCAGTACTTC	CASSQDINRKYEQYF
TRBV4-2	TRBJ2-2	TRBD1	NA	TGTGCCACGAAGGGACAGGGTAACACCGGGGAGCTGTTTTTT	CATKGQGNTGELFF
TRBV11-1	TRBJ2-7	TRBD2	NA	TGTGCCAGCAGCTCGCGACTAGCGGGAGTCCACGAGCAGTACTTC	CASSSRLAGVHEQYF
TRBV5-1	TRBJ2-3	NA	NA	TGCGCCAGCAGCGTGACTAGCACAGATACGCAGTATTTT	CASSVTSTDTQYF
TRBV4-1	TRBJ2-3	NA	few	TGCGCCAGCAGCCCCTCCCCCTGGACGGGGAACACAGATACGCAGTATTTT	CASSPSPWTGNTDTQYF